This T cell receptor beta chain originates from a study of naive and memory T cell subsets. Whole-study findings and limits: Over 90% of naive TCR sequences appeared only once, unlike memory subsets.

Remarks on this clonotype: Its antigen is still unknown.

The beta constant-region primer was an equimolar mix of two oligonucleotides covering TRBC1 and TRBC2. Ligation attached a single-stranded oligonucleotide with a 12-nucleotide UMI and the SP2 primer to the cDNA 3' end. From the UMI-ligation and nested PCR reads, TCRdb called clonotypes with MiXCR, one entry per CDR3 protein. The sample shows 75,000 to 85,000 distinct CDR3 sequences, around 13% of them seen only once. Sequential positive selection took CD4 T cells first, then CD8 T cells. The sequencing sample was made of central memory CD4+ T cells from blood. This TCR came from a human donor in good health.

CDR3 sequence (DNA): TGTGCCAGCTCACCAGGGACAGGGGCGAAGCAGCCCCAGCATTTT. Residues: CASSPGTGAKQPQHF. The V gene is TRBV18, the J gene TRBJ1-5; 10 positions match TRBD1. The CDR3 covers 15 residues. Germline V gives CDR1 KGHSH, CDR2 LQKENI. Trimming took 2 bases from V and 7 from J; bases not matched to a gene: 5.